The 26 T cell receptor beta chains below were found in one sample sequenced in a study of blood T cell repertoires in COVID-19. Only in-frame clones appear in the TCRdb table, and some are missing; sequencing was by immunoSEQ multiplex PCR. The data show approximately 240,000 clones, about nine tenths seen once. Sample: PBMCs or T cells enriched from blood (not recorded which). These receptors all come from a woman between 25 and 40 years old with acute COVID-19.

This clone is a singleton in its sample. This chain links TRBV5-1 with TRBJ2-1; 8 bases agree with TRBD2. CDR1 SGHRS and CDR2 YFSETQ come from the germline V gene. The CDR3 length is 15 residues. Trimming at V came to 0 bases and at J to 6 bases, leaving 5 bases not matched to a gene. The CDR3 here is CASSLELAASNEQFF. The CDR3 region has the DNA TGCGCCAGCAGCTTGGAACTAGCGGCCTCCAATGAGCAGTTCTTC.

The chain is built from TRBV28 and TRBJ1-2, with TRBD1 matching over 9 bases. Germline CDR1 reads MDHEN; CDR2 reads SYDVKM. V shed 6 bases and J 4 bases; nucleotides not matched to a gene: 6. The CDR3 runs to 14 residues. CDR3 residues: CASSGTGNFYGYTF. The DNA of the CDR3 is TGTGCCAGCAGCGGGACAGGGAACTTCTATGGCTACACCTTC.

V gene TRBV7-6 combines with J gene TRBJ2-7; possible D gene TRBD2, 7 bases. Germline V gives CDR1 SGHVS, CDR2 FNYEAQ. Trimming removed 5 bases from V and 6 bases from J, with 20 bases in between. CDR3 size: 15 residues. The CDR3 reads CASSTDTAGASEQYF. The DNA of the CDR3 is TGTGCCAGCAGCACCGACACCGCGGGGGCCTCCGAGCAGTACTTC.

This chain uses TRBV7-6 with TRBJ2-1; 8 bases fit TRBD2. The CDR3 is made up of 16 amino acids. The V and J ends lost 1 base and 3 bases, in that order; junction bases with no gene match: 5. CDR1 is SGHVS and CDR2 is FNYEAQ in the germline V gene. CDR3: CASSLGGSGDYNEQFF. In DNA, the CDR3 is TGTGCCAGCAGCTTAGGGGGTAGCGGGGACTACAATGAGCAGTTCTTC. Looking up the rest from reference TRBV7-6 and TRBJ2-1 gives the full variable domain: GAGVSQSPRYKVTKRGQDVALRCDPISGHVSLYWYRQALGQGPEFLTYFNYEAQQDKSGLPNDRFSAERPEGSISTLTIQRTEQRDSAMYRCASSLGGSGDYNEQFFGPGTRLTVL.

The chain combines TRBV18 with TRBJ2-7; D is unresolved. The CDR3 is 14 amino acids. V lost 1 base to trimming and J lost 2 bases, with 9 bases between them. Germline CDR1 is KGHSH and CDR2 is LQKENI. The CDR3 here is CASSPLGIPYEQYF. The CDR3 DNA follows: TGTGCCAGCTCACCACTTGGCATCCCCTACGAGCAGTACTTC.

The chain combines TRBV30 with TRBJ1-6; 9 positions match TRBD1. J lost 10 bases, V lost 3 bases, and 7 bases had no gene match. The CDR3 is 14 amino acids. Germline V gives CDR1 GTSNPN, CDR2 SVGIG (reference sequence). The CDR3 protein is CAWRGTGKRSPLHF. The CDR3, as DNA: TGTGCCTGGAGGGGGACAGGGAAACGGTCACCCCTCCACTTT.

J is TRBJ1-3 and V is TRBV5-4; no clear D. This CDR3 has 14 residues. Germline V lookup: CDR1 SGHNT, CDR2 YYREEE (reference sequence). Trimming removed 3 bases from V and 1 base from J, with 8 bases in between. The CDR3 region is CASSSAASGNTIYF. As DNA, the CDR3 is TGTGCCAGCAGCTCGGCGGCGTCTGGAAACACCATATATTTT. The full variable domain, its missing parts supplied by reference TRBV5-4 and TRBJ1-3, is ETGVTQSPTHLIKTRGQQVTLRCSSQSGHNTVSWYQQALGQGPQFIFQYYREEENGRGNFPPRFSGLQFPNYSSELNVNALELDDSALYLCASSSAASGNTIYFGEGSWLTVV.

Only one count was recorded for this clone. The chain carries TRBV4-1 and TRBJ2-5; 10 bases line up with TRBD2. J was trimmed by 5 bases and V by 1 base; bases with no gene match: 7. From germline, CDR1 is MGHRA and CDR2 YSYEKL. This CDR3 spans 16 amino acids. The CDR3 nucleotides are TGCGCCAGCAGCCAAGCTAGCGGGGGCCCCAAGGAGACCCAGTACTTC. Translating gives CASSQASGGPKETQYF.

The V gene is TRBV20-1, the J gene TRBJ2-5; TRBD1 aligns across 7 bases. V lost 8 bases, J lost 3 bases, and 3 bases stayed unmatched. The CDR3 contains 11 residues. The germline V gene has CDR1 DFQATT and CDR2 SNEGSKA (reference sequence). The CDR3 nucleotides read TGCAGTACTACAGGGGAAGAGACCCAGTACTTC. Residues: CSTTGEETQYF.

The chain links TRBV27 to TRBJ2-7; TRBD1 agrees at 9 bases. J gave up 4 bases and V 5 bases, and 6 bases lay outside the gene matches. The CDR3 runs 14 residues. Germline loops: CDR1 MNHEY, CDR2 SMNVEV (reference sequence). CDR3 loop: CASSTRQGGYEQYF. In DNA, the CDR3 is TGTGCCAGCAGTACTCGACAGGGGGGTTACGAGCAGTACTTC.

The CDR3 sequence: CASSLGVDNRYTF. The CDR3 bases are TGTGCCAGCAGTCTAGGGGTTGACAATCGCTACACCTTC. This chain joins TRBV2 and TRBJ1-2; TRBD1 is a possible D gene (5 bases). Trimming left V 5 bases short and J 9 bases short, with 16 bases between. The CDR3 has 13 residues. In germline, CDR1 is SNHLY, CDR2 FYNNEI.

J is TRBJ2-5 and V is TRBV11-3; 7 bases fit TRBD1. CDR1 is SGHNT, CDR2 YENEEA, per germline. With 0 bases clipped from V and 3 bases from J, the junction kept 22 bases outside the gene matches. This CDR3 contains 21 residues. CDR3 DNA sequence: TGTGCCAGCAGCTTAGACGATCTATTCTTGGACAGGCCAAACGGGAAAGAGACCCAGTACTTC. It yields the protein CASSLDDLFLDRPNGKETQYF.

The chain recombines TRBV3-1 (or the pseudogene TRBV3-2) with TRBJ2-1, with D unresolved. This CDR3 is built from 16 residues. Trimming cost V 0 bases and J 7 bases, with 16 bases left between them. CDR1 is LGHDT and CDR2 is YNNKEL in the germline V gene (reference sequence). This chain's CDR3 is CASSQDERPQRNEQFF. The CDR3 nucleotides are TGTGCCAGCAGCCAAGACGAGAGGCCACAAAGAAATGAGCAGTTCTTC.

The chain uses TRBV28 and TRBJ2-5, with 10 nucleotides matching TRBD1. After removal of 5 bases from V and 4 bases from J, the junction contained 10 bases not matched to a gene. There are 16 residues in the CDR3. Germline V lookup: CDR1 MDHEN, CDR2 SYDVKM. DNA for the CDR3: TGTGCCAGCAGTCGGCCCTGGGACAGGGGCCCAGAGACCCAGTACTTC. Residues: CASSRPWDRGPETQYF.

CDR3 amino acids: CASSLEGGGRTNEKLFF. The CDR3 bases are TGTGCCAGCAGCTTAGAGGGCGGGGGCCGAACTAATGAAAAACTGTTTTTT. The chain combines TRBV7-9 with TRBJ1-4; D perhaps matches TRBD1 (6 bases). The CDR3 covers 17 residues. Trimming removed 1 base from V and 1 base from J, with 13 bases in between. The germline gives CDR1 SEHNR, CDR2 FQNEAQ (reference sequence).

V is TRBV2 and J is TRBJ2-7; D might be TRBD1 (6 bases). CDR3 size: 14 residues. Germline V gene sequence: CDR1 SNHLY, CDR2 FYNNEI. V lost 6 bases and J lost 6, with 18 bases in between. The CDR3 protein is CASRLDRKAGEQYF. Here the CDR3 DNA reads TGTGCCAGCAGACTCGACAGGAAGGCCGGCGAGCAGTACTTC.

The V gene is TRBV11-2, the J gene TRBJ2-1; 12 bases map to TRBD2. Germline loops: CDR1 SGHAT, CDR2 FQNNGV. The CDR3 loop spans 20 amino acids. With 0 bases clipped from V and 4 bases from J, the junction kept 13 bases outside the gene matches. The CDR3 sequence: CASSLDGGASGRVLYNEQFF. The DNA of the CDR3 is TGTGCCAGCAGCTTAGACGGGGGGGCTAGCGGGAGGGTTTTATACAATGAGCAGTTCTTC.

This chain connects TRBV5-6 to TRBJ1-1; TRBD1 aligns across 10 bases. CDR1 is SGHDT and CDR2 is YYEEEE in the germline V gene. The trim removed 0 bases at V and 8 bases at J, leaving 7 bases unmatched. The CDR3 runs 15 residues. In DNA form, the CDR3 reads TGTGCCAGCAGCTTGGCCAACGTGGGACAGGGGGAAGCTTTCTTT. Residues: CASSLANVGQGEAFF.

CDR3 sequence (DNA): TGTGCCAGCAGCAAAAAGAGCGGACCTAGCGGGAGCGTCCAAGAGACCCAGTACTTC. This codes for CASSKKSGPSGSVQETQYF. V usage is TRBV21-1 and J usage is TRBJ2-5; the table's D call TRBD2 went unverified against the DNA. TRBV21-1 is a documented pseudogene. The CDR3 runs to 19 residues.

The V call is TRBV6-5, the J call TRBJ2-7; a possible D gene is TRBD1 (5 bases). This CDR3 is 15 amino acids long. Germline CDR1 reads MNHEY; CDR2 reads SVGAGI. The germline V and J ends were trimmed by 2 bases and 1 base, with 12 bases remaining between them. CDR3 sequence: CASSYPMTVSYEQYF. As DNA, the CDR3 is TGTGCCAGCAGTTACCCCATGACAGTTTCCTACGAGCAGTACTTC.

The DNA of the CDR3 is TGTGCCAGCAGCCAAGAGCCCGGGGGTGGACACAATGAGCAGTTCTTC. This sequence encodes CASSQEPGGGHNEQFF. V is TRBV3-1 (or the pseudogene TRBV3-2) and J is TRBJ2-1; a weak D match, TRBD2 (6 bases). Deletions cut 0 bases from V and 5 bases from J, with 14 bases between. This CDR3 spans 16 amino acids. Germline CDR1 reads LGHDT; CDR2 reads YNNKEL (reference sequence).

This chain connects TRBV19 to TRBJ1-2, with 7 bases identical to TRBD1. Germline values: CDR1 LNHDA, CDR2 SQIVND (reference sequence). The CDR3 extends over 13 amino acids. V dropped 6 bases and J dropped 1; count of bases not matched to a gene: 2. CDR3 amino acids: CASRRDSNYGYTF. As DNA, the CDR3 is TGTGCCAGTAGGCGGGACAGTAACTATGGCTACACCTTC. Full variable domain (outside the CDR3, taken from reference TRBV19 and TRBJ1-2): DGGITQSPKYLFRKEGQNVTLSCEQNLNHDAMYWYRQDPGQGLRLIYYSQIVNDFQKGDIAEGYSVSREKKESFPLTVTSAQKNPTAFYLCASRRDSNYGYTFGSGTRLTVV.

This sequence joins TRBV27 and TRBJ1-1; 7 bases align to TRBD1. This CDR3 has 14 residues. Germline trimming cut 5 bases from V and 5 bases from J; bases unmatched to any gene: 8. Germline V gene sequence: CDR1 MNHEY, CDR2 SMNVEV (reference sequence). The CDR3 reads CASSIAQGRTEAFF. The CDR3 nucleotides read TGTGCCAGCAGTATCGCACAGGGGCGAACTGAAGCTTTCTTT.

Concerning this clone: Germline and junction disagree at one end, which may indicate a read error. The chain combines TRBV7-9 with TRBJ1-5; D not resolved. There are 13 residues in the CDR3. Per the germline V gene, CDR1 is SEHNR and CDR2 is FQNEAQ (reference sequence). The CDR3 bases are TGTGCCAGCAGATTAGGTCCTCAGCAGCCCCAGCATTTT. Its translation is CASRLGPQQPQHF.

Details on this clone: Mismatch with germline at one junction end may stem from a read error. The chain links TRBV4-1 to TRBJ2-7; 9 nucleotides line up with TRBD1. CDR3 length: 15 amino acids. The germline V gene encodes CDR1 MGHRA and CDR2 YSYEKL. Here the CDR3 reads CASSGRTGDNSELDF. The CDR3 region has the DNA TGCGCCAGCAGCGGGCGGACAGGGGATAACTCTGAGTTGGACTTC.

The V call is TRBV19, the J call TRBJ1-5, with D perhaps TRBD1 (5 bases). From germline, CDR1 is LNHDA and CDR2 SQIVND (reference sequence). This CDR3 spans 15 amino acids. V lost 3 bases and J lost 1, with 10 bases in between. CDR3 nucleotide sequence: TGTGCCAGTAGTATGGTAGGGGAAAGCAATCAGCCCCAGCATTTT. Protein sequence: CASSMVGESNQPQHF.